This TCR beta chain was captured by sequencing in a study of shared clonotypes between healthy human individuals (dated by TCRdb to the early 2020s). A note on the overall study: A few men and two women, aged 18 to 49 years, made up the cohort. Blood TCR repertoires of five healthy adults were deeply sequenced to estimate repertoire size and the extent of clonotype sharing between individuals. For each donor, CD4 naive and CD4 memory were each given three plates, CD8 naive was given two plates, and CD8 memory was given one plate. Leukapheresis yielded between about 0.85 and 10 billion PBMCs per donor. To increase sequencing depth and limit assay-specific biases, different laboratories used diverse techniques to prepare libraries and sequence TCR repertoires.

Using the deep immunoSEQ assay, multiplex PCR amplified TCR CDR3 regions from genomic DNA. Extracted genomic DNA from each cell subset was distributed evenly across all wells of several immunoSEQ 96-well plates, and each plate was treated as a replicate. Each replicate PCR for sorted subsets received around 0.2 ug genomic DNA, equal to roughly 33,000 T cell genomes. Purified libraries were measured with a Qubit 3.0 fluorometer, size-checked on a Bioanalyzer 2100, and measured again with the KAPA Library Quantification kit. Every immunoSEQ 96-well plate was sequenced on a separate single-read 150-cycle Illumina NextSeq 550 flow cell. As for the original processing: Because the immunoSEQ output held only junctional sequences and lacked quality scores, the filtering could not match the filtering applied to full-length reads. Sequences were annotated with PyIR, a Python wrapper for IgBLAST v1.9, using IMGT germline references to assign V/J genes and CDR3. Reads were removed for weak V/J assignments (E-value above 1e-6), missing CDR3, stop codons, out-of-frame junctions, or ambiguous translated residues. V3J clonotypes were defined by identical inferred V gene, J gene, and CDR3 amino acid sequence. Percentage overlap between repertoires was computed as shared unique clonotypes divided by the size of the smaller repertoire. Richness of each repertoire was evaluated using RTK rarefaction, the Chao1 estimator, and Recon v2.1 estimates of unobserved clonotypes. OLGA was used to compute generation probabilities for all TCRbeta clonotypes that the gDNA method yielded from several donors. In its TCRdb copy, this immuneACCESS table keeps in-frame sequences only and misses some clones. Where compared with another copy, unresolved V genes explain less than half of these, and the others have no known cause. V and J calls and clone size are copied from that table; D and trimming were computed from the DNA. The sample table contains around 510,000 clones; only one count was recorded for about 96% of them. The ten top clones hold approximately 0.06% of the sample.

From its cysteine to its phenylalanine, the CDR3 spans 18 amino acids. Here the CDR3 DNA is all that survives: 54 bases in frame from base 1. V is cut back by 1 base and J by 2 bases, with 10 bases in the junction unmatched. CDR1 is given as MGHRA and CDR2 as YSYEKL, both from the germline V gene. Healthy HIV-negative adults with no recently reported acute infections or vaccinations were included as donors. All donors were Caucasian adults living in Nashville, Tennessee, USA. CD4+ T cells were enriched by magnetic negative selection; naive cells were then positively selected on CD45RA, and the negative fraction formed the memory subset. Blood was collected by leukapheresis, and PBMCs were isolated by Ficoll-Histopaque density gradient centrifugation and then cryopreserved in liquid nitrogen vapor phase. Analytical flow cytometry was used to check the purity and quantity of every magnetically sorted T cell population. Genomic DNA was isolated from each sorted fraction and quantified by UV absorbance on a Nanodrop 2000c.

About this clone itself: Its target antigen remains unknown. No much larger clone exists at a distance of one base, and base qualities are not known.

General conclusions and limits of the study: The genetic and exposure-history diversity represented was limited by the small number of donors. Higher generation probabilities were observed for clonotypes shared by all four sorted-subset donors than for non-shared clonotypes. Based on pairwise subsampling, the degree of clonotype sharing among donors was expected to be affected by sequencing depth. Estimated clonotype richness was generally larger for naive than for memory subsets. Only blood was sampled, and tissue TCR repertoires likely differ from those in blood. When four donors were compared, the shared fraction of clonotypes was around 5.1% for naive CD4, around 3.5% for naive CD8, roughly 2.5% for memory CD4, and less than 0.45% for memory CD8. Incomplete sequencing was indicated by rarefaction of sorted-subset datasets, despite the large sequencing depth.

The sample taken for sequencing was naive CD4+ T cells sorted from blood. The cell subset or site label of this sample denotes: CD45RA+ positively selected. The rearrangement joined TRBV4-1 to TRBJ2-2; TRBD1 matches 7 bases in the middle. The origin of this receptor is a woman under 40 in good health. The CDR3 region has the sequence CASSQVRSRQGNTGELFF. The bases are TGCGCCAGCAGCCAAGTTAGAAGTAGACAGGGAAACACCGGGGAGCTGTTTTTT.